The rows below give T cell receptor beta chains drawn from one sample of a study of shared clonotypes between healthy human individuals. TCRdb's copy holds only in-frame clones and misses some; the assay was immunoSEQ multiplex PCR. The sample lists some 1 million clones; roughly 80% were seen once. The sequencing input was memory CD4+ T cells sorted from blood. Receptors originate from a man aged 18 to 29 in good health. Each CDR3 is given with its conserved first and last residue. Fields, in order: clone size, J gene, D gene, V gene, CDR3 protein, CDR3 DNA. D genes are given only for firm matches. Clone size appears in some rows only: once, few, many, or a class for an expanded clone.

. | TRBJ2-3 | TRBD2 | TRBV19 | CASTLAAPSDTQYF | TGTGCCAGTACACTAGCGGCCCCTTCGGATACGCAGTATTTT
. | TRBJ2-1 | . | TRBV5-1 | CASSLEFADNEQFF | TGCGCCAGCAGCTTGGAATTTGCGGATAATGAGCAGTTCTTC
. | TRBJ2-5 | TRBD2 | TRBV7-9 | CASSLGTSTETQYF | TGTGCCAGCAGCTTAGGGACTAGCACAGAGACCCAGTACTTC
once | TRBJ2-6 | . | TRBV30 | CAWRRNTGANVLTF | TGTGCCTGGAGACGGAATACTGGGGCCAACGTCCTGACTTTC
. | TRBJ2-5 | TRBD2 | TRBV6-6 | CASSYSTSVETQYF | TGTGCCAGCAGTTACTCGACTAGCGTGGAGACCCAGTACTTC
. | TRBJ2-7 | TRBD2 | TRBV20-1 | CSASRGNEQYF | TGCAGTGCCTCGCGGGGGAACGAGCAGTACTTC
. | TRBJ2-5 | TRBD1 | TRBV30 | CAWSPGGIGTQYF | TGTGCCTGGAGCCCAGGGGGCATTGGGACCCAGTACTTC
. | TRBJ2-1 | . | TRBV6-5 | CASRRTPSSYNEQFF | TGTGCCAGCAGGCGGACTCCTTCCTCCTACAATGAGCAGTTCTTC
. | TRBJ1-6 | TRBD1 | TRBV18 | CASSPGQQDSPLHF | TGTGCCAGCTCACCGGGACAGCAAGATTCACCCCTCCACTTT
. | TRBJ2-2 | . | TRBV6-1 | CASSEEFGVPGELFF | TGTGCCAGCAGTGAAGAATTCGGGGTCCCCGGGGAGCTGTTTTTT
. | TRBJ2-7 | . | TRBV6-5 | CASRAGTSYEQYF | TGTGCCAGCAGGGCCGGGACCTCCTACGAGCAGTACTTC
. | TRBJ2-7 | TRBD1 | TRBV28 | CASSLDRVYEQYF | TGTGCCAGCAGTTTAGACAGGGTCTACGAGCAGTACTTC
few | TRBJ2-5 | . | TRBV30 | CAWDGTYLGGETQYF | TGTGCCTGGGACGGGACTTACTTAGGGGGGGAGACCCAGTACTTC
. | TRBJ1-5 | . | TRBV6-6 | CASSYRPGVSNQPQHF | TGTGCCAGCAGTTACCGCCCAGGGGTGAGCAATCAGCCCCAGCATTTT
once | TRBJ1-5 | TRBD1 | TRBV2 | CASSGSPGQGRASNQPQHF | TGTGCCAGCAGTGGAAGTCCGGGACAGGGTCGGGCTAGCAATCAGCCCCAGCATTTT
once | TRBJ2-3 | TRBD2 | TRBV4-1 | CASSPWDYRSTDTQYF | TGCGCCAGCAGCCCGTGGGACTACAGGAGCACAGATACGCAGTATTTT
. | TRBJ1-4 | . | TRBV5-4 | CASSGQNEKLFF | TGTGCCAGCAGCGGACAGAATGAAAAACTGTTTTTT
. | TRBJ1-6 | . | TRBV2 | CASSLDRSSPLHF | TGTGCCAGCAGTCTTGATCGTAGTTCACCCCTCCACTTT
. | TRBJ1-6 | . | TRBV9 | CASNRSPAGNSPLHF | TGTGCCAGCAACAGGAGCCCGGCTGGGAATTCACCCCTCCACTTT
few | TRBJ2-5 | TRBD2 | TRBV5-4 | CASTASGTQETQYF | TGTGCCAGCACCGCTAGCGGGACCCAAGAGACCCAGTACTTC
. | TRBJ1-4 | . | TRBV2 | CASSGGSETNEKLFF | TGTGCCAGCAGCGGGGGCAGCGAGACTAATGAAAAACTGTTTTTT
. | TRBJ2-2 | . | TRBV25-1 | CASNKNTGELFF | TGTGCCAGCAACAAAAACACCGGGGAGCTGTTTTTT
. | TRBJ1-2 | . | TRBV7-8 | CASSSASRNYGYTF | TGTGCCAGCAGCTCCGCTTCCAGAAACTATGGCTACACCTTC
. | TRBJ1-2 | . | TRBV11-2 | CASSLSGGYYGYTF | TGTGCCAGCAGCTTAAGTGGCGGTTACTATGGCTACACCTTC
. | TRBJ1-1 | . | TRBV18 | CASSPGGSTEAFF | TGTGCCAGCTCACCCGGCGGGAGCACTGAAGCTTTCTTT
many | TRBJ1-2 | TRBD1 | TRBV27 | CASSPSGGRGYTF | TGTGCCAGCAGTCCTTCAGGGGGTCGTGGCTACACCTTC
. | TRBJ1-6 | TRBD1 | TRBV7-9 | CASSPATGGNNSPLHF | TGTGCCAGCAGCCCTGCTACAGGGGGCAATAATTCACCCCTCCACTTT
. | TRBJ1-1 | . | TRBV6-1 | CASSPLGQNTEAFF | TGTGCCAGCAGTCCCCTCGGACAGAACACTGAAGCTTTCTTT
. | TRBJ2-2 | . | TRBV19 | CASSVSRGGELFF | TGTGCCAGTAGTGTGTCGAGGGGCGGGGAGCTGTTTTTT
. | TRBJ2-5 | TRBD2 | TRBV11-3 | CASSRGTSGVETQYF | TGTGCCAGCAGCAGGGGGACTAGCGGGGTGGAGACCCAGTACTTC
. | TRBJ1-5 | TRBD1 | TRBV7-8 | CASSQGQAGNQPQHF | TGTGCCAGCAGCCAAGGACAGGCGGGCAATCAGCCCCAGCATTTT
once | TRBJ2-5 | . | TRBV10-3 | CAISEGGETQYF | TGTGCCATCAGTGAGGGAGGAGAGACCCAGTACTTC
. | TRBJ2-7 | . | TRBV2 | CASHSYAGTEQYF | TGTGCCAGCCATTCGTACGCCGGGACAGAGCAGTACTTC
once | TRBJ2-7 | . | TRBV5-1 | CASSPDPSYEQYF | TGCGCCAGCAGCCCGGACCCTTCCTACGAGCAGTACTTC
. | TRBJ2-7 | TRBD2 | TRBV7-2 | CASSRGGAGGREQYF | TGTGCCAGCAGCCGCGGCGGCGCGGGGGGGCGGGAGCAGTACTTC
. | TRBJ1-1 | TRBD1 | TRBV7-8 | CASSSKTGSAEAFF | TGTGCCAGCAGCTCGAAGACAGGGAGCGCTGAAGCTTTCTTT
once | TRBJ2-5 | TRBD2 | TRBV9 | CASSVGAGGPQETQYF | TGTGCCAGCAGCGTAGGGGCGGGAGGGCCCCAAGAGACCCAGTACTTC
. | TRBJ2-1 | . | TRBV7-2 | CASSLDRSSSFVQFF | TGTGCCAGCAGCTTAGATCGATCTAGCTCATTTGTGCAGTTCTTC
once | TRBJ2-1 | TRBD2 | TRBV30 | CAWSVSSSGIPQFF | TGTGCCTGGAGTGTAAGCTCTAGCGGGATCCCGCAGTTCTTC
few | TRBJ2-1 | . | TRBV2 | CASSAEGVGEQFF | TGTGCCAGCAGTGCTGAGGGTGTGGGTGAGCAGTTCTTC
once | TRBJ2-1 | . | TRBV7-2 | CASSFSSADNEQFF | TGTGCCAGCAGCTTTTCTAGCGCCGACAATGAGCAGTTCTTC
many | TRBJ1-1 | . | TRBV30 | CAWSGKAEAFF | TGTGCCTGGAGTGGAAAAGCAGAAGCTTTCTTT
. | TRBJ2-2 | . | TRBV9 | CASSLSRVDGELFF | TGTGCCAGCAGCCTGAGCAGGGTCGACGGGGAGCTGTTTTTT
. | TRBJ2-7 | . | TRBV6-6 | CASSPPRTANYEQYF | TGTGCCAGCAGTCCGCCGCGGACAGCTAACTACGAGCAGTACTTC
. | TRBJ1-4 | . | TRBV5-1 | CASSLSTYVNPGEKLFF | TGCGCCAGCAGCTTGTCTACATACGTCAACCCAGGTGAAAAACTGTTTTTT